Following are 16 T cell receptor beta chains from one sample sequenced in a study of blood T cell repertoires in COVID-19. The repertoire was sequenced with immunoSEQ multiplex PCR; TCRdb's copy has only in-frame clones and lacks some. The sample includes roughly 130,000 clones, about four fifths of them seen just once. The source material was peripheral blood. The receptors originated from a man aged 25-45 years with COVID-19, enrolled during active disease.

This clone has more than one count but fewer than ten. In nucleotides, the CDR3 is TGTGCCAGCAGACACGGGGTTGTCGGAAATCAGCCCCAGCATTTT. Translating gives CASRHGVVGNQPQHF. The rearrangement joins TRBV28 to TRBJ1-5; unclear D gene. CDR1 is MDHEN, CDR2 SYDVKM, per germline. This CDR3 region has 15 residues. Trimming left V 6 bases short and J 4 bases short, with 16 bases between.

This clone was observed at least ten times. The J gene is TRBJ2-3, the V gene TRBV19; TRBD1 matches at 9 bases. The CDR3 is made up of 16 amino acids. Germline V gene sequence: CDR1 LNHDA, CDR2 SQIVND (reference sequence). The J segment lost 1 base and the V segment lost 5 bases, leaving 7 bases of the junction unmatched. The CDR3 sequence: CASSSGTGSGTDTQYF. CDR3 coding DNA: TGTGCCAGTAGTTCCGGGACAGGGTCTGGCACAGATACGCAGTATTTT.

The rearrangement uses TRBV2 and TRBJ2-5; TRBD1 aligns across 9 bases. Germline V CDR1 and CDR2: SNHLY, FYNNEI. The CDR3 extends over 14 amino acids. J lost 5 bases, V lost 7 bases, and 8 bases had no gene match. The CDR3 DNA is TGTGCCAGCAACATACAGGGGGCGGTGGAGACCCAGTACTTC. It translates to CASNIQGAVETQYF.

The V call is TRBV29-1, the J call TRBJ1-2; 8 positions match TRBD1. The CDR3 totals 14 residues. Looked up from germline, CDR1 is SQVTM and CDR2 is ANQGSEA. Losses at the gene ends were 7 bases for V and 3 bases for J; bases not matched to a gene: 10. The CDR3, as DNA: TGCAGCGGGTCCCTCGCGACAGGGGACTATGGCTACACCTTC. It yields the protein CSGSLATGDYGYTF.

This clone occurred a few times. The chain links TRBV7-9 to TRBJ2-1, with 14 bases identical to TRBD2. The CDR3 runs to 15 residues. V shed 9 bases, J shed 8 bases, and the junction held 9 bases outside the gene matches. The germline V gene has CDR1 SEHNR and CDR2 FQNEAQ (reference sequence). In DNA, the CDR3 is TGTGCCAGTCCCGGGACTAGCGGGGGCAGGGATGAGCAGTTCTTC. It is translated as CASPGTSGGRDEQFF.

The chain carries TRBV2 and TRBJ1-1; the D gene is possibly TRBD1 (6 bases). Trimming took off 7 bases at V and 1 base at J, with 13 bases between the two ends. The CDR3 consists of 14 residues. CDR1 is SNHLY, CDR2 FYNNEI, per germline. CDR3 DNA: TGTGCCAGCACCCGGACAGCTTCGAACACTGAAGCTTTCTTT. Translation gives CASTRTASNTEAFF.

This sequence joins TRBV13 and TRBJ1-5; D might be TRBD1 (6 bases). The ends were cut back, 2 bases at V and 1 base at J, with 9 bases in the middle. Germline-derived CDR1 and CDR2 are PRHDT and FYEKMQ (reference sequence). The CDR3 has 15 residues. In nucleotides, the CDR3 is TGTGCCAGCAGCTTACGGGACATAAGCAATCAGCCCCAGCATTTT. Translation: CASSLRDISNQPQHF.

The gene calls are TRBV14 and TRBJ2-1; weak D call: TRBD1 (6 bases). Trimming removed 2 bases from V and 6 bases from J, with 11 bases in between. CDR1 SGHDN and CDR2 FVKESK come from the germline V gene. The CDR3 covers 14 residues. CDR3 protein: CASSQNRVGNEQFF. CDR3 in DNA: TGTGCCAGCAGCCAAAACAGGGTAGGCAATGAGCAGTTCTTC.

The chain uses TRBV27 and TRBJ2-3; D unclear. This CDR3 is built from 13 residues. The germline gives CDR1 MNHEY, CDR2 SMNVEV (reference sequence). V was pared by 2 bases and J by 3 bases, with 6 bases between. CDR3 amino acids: CASSLTRTDTQYF. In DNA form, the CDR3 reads TGTGCCAGCAGTTTAACCAGGACAGATACGCAGTATTTT.

The CDR3: CASSESGYRSSNYEQYF. CDR3 DNA sequence: TGCGCCAGCAGTGAGTCTGGGTACAGGAGTTCAAACTACGAGCAGTACTTC. This chain joins TRBV10-2 and TRBJ2-7, with a tentative D call TRBD1 (5 bases). With 0 bases removed from V and 3 bases from J, the gap between germline ends came to 18 bases. Germline V lookup: CDR1 WSHSY, CDR2 SAAADI. The CDR3 sequence is 17 residues long.

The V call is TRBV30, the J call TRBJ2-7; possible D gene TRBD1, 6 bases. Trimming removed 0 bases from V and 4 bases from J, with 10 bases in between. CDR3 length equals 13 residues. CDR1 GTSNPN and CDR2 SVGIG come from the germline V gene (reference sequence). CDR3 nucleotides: TGTGCCTGGAGTGTACAGGGACAATACGAGCAGTACTTC. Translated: CAWSVQGQYEQYF. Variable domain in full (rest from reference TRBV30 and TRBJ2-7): SQTIHQWPATLVQPVGSPLSLECTVEGTSNPNLYWYRQAAGRGLQLLFYSVGIGQISSEVPQNLSASRPQDRQFILSSKKLLLSDSGFYLCAWSVQGQYEQYFGPGTRLTVT.

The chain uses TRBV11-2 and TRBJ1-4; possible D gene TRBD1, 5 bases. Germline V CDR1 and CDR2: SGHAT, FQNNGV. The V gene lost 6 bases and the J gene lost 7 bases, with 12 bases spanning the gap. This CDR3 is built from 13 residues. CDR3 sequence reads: CASRDPGSEKLFF. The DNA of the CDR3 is TGTGCCAGCAGGGATCCAGGGTCTGAAAAACTGTTTTTT.

CDR3 bases: TGTGCCAGCAGGATAGCGGGAGGGCCGTCCGGGGAGCTGTTTTTT. The encoded protein is CASRIAGGPSGELFF. The genes are TRBV28 and TRBJ2-2; 11 bases fit TRBD2. Trimming cost V 6 bases and J 6 bases; bases outside gene matches: 6. Germline V gene lookup returns CDR1 MDHEN and CDR2 SYDVKM. The CDR3 sequence is 15 residues long.

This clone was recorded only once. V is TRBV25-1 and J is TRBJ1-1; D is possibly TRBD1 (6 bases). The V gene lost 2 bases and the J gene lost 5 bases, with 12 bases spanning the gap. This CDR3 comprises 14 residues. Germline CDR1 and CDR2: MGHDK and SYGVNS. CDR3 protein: CASSEGGAKTEAFF. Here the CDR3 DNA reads TGTGCCAGCAGTGAAGGGGGCGCGAAAACTGAAGCTTTCTTT.

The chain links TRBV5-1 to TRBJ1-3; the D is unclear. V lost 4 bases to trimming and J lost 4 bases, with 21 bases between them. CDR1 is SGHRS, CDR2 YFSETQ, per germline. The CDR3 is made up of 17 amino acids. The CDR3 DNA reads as TGCGCCAGCAGCGCGGGCCAACACGGTGTTACGGGAAACACCATATATTTT. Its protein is CASSAGQHGVTGNTIYF.

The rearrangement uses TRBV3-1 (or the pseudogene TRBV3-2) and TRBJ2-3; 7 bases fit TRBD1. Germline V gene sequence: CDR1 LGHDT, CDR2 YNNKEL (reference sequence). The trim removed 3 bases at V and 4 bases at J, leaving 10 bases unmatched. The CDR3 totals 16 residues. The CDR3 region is CASSQKGGVLADTQYF. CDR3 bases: TGTGCCAGCAGCCAGAAAGGGGGCGTTTTGGCAGATACGCAGTATTTT.